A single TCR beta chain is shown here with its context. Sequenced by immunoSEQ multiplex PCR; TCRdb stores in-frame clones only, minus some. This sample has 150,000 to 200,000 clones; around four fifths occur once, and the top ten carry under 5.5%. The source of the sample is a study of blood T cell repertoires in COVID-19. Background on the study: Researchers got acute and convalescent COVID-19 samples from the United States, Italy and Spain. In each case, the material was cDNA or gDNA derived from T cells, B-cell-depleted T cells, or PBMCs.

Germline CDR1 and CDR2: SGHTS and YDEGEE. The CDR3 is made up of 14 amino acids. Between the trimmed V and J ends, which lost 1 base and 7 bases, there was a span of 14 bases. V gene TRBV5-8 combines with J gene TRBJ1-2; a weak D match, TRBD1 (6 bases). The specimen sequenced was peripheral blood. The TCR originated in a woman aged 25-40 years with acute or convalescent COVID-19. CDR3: CASSLTGNKGGYTF. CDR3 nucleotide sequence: TGTGCCAGCAGCTTGACAGGGAATAAAGGTGGCTACACCTTC. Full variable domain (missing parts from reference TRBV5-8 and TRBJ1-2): EAGVTQSPTHLIKTRGQQATLRCSPISGHTSVYWYQQALGLGLQFLLWYDEGEERNRGNFPPRFSGRQFPNYSSELNVNALELEDSALYLCASSLTGNKGGYTFGSGTRLTVV.